This T cell receptor (beta chain) was obtained from a study of OX40 agonist ivuxolimab in advanced cancers. The CDR3 consists of 14 residues. Deletions cut 6 bases from V and 6 bases from J, with 14 bases between. CDR1 and CDR2 (germline): SNHLY, FYNNEI. TCRdb's table, derived via immunoSEQ multiplex PCR, lists solely in-frame clones and lacks some. The sample consists of tens of thousands of clones, roughly 85% of them appearing once. J is TRBJ2-2 and V is TRBV2, with a weak D call TRBD2 (6 bases). The sequence was collected from an adult with an advanced solid tumor such as melanoma, head and neck, liver or kidney cancer. The sequencing used CD4+ or CD8+ T cells sorted from blood, collected in a trial of the OX40 agonist ivuxolimab. The CDR3 sequence is CASRGLAEAGELFF. The CDR3 region has the DNA TGTGCCAGCAGGGGACTGGCGGAGGCCGGGGAGCTGTTTTTT.